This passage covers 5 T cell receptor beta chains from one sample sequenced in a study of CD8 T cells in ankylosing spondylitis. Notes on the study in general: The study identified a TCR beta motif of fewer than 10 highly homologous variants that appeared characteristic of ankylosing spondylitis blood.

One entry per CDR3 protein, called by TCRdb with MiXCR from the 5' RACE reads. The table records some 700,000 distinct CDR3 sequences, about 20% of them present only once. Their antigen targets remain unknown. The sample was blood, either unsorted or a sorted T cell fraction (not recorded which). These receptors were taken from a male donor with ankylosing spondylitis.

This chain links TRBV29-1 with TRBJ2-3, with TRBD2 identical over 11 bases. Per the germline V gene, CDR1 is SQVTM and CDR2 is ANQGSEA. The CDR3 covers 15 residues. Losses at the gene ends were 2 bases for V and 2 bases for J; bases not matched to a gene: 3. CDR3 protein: CSVETGLAVTDTQYF. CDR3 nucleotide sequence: TGCAGCGTTGAAACGGGACTAGCGGTCACAGATACGCAGTATTTT.

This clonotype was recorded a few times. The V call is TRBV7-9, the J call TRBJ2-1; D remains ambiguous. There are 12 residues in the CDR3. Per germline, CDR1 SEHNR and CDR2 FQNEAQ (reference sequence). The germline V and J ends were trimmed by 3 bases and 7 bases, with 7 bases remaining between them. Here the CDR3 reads CASSFHSNEQFF. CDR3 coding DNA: TGTGCCAGCAGCTTCCATTCTAATGAGCAGTTCTTC.

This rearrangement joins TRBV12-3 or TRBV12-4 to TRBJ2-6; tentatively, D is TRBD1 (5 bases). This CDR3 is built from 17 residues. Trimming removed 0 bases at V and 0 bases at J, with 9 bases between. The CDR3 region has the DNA TGTGCCAGCAGTTTAGCTTTTACAGGCTCTGGGGCCAACGTCCTGACTTTC. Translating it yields CASSLAFTGSGANVLTF.

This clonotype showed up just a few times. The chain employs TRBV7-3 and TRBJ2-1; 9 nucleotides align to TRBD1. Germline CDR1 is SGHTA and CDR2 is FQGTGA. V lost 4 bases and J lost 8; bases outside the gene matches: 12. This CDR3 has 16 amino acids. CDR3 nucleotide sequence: TGTGCCAGCAGCTCCGCCGGGACAGGGATGAGGGATGAGCAGTTCTTC. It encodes CASSSAGTGMRDEQFF.

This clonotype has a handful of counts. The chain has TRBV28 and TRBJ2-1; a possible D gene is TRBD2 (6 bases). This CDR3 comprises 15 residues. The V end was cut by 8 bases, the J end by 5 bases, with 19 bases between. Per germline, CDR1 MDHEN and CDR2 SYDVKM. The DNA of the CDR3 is TGTGCCAGCCAAACCGCCGGGAGACTTAACAATGAGCAGTTCTTC. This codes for CASQTAGRLNNEQFF.